A selection of T cell receptor beta chains follows, all from one sample in a study of OX40 agonist ivuxolimab in advanced cancers. Measured with immunoSEQ multiplex PCR; TCRdb has only the in-frame clones, and not every one. The sample contains about 84,000 clones, 90% to 95% of which appear only once. The sample was CD4+ or CD8+ T cells sorted from blood, taken in a trial of the OX40 agonist ivuxolimab. These receptors all stem from an adult with an advanced solid tumor such as melanoma, head and neck, liver or kidney cancer. CDR3s leave out the opening cysteine and the closing phenylalanine or tryptophan.

TRBV7-6	10	TRBJ2-1	ASSSGWGEQF
TRBV4-2	12	TRBJ2-7	ASSQLAGNYEQY
TRBV6-1	14	TRBJ2-7	ASSELRQSGPYEQY
TRBV4-1	14	TRBJ2-5	ASSQVSEGRQETQY
TRBV21-1	15	TRBJ2-3	ASSKFPLSLRADTQY
TRBV5-1	13	TRBJ2-3	ASFQGGAGTDTQY
TRBV6-1	10	TRBJ2-3	ASRGTGDTQY
TRBV7-9	14	TRBJ2-2	ASSLGRQGATGELF
TRBV19	11	TRBJ2-1	ASSPGLVYEQF
TRBV9	13	TRBJ2-5	ASSASGGDRETQY
TRBV7-8	12	TRBJ1-3	ASSPGTVGNTIY
TRBV7-3	12	TRBJ2-7	ASSLLGQGHEQY
TRBV27	13	TRBJ1-5	ASSWGGGGNQPQH
TRBV7-2	12	TRBJ1-2	ASSLIGGGYGYT
TRBV7-9	10	TRBJ1-2	ASSLDGGGYT
TRBV7-8	10	TRBJ1-1	ASSLGGHEAF
TRBV7-2	14	TRBJ1-3	ASSLGRGMWGNTIY
TRBV9	13	TRBJ1-1	ASSVGASPNTEAF
TRBV9	11	TRBJ2-5	ASSAPHQGAQY